The 14 T cell receptor beta chains presented below share a single source sample, sequenced in a study of regulatory T cells in long-lasting Graves disease. Described time point: persistent/refractory GD, antithyroid drugs over 5 years with positive TRAb. Making the TCR library involved RNA that had been extracted from PBMCs. According to the study, TCR beta libraries were built with iRepertoire HTBI primers and CDR3-region Arm-PCR. In TCRdb, the multiplex PCR reads were re-called with MiXCR into one record per CDR3 protein. The sample records roughly 450,000 distinct CDR3 sequences, about 20% being singletons. The sequenced sample was peripheral blood mononuclear cells (PBMCs), obtained when the disease was refractory, from a patient treated with antithyroid drugs. The receptors stem from a female donor with Graves disease.

The table lists this clonotype with a few counts. The chain links TRBV29-1 to TRBJ2-6; maybe TRBD2 (6 bases). V lost 6 bases and J lost 2, with 17 bases in between. The CDR3 extends over 16 amino acids. Germline V gene lookup returns CDR1 SQVTM and CDR2 ANQGSEA. The CDR3 protein is CSVHTGTSTGANVLTF. DNA of the CDR3: TGCAGCGTCCATACCGGGACTTCCACTGGGGCCAACGTCCTGACTTTC.

This rearrangement joins TRBV5-1 to TRBJ2-7, with D perhaps matching TRBD2 (6 bases). Trimming took 2 bases from V and 3 from J, leaving 12 bases between them. The length of the CDR3 is 14 residues. The germline V gene encodes CDR1 SGHRS and CDR2 YFSETQ. The CDR3 DNA is TGCGCCAGCAGCTTCGAGCAGGGACTCTACGAGCAGTACTTC. It is translated as CASSFEQGLYEQYF.

This clonotype has more than one count but fewer than ten. The chain carries TRBV19 and TRBJ1-5; 8 bases match TRBD1. CDR1 is LNHDA and CDR2 is SQIVND in the germline V gene (reference sequence). V shed 7 bases, J shed 3 bases, and the junction held 11 bases outside the gene matches. The CDR3 spans 16 residues. CDR3 loop: CASMRTQGAINQPQHF. CDR3 in DNA: TGTGCCAGTATGAGGACGCAGGGGGCTATCAATCAGCCCCAGCATTTT.

This clonotype occurred many times. The V call is TRBV19, the J call TRBJ1-1; D may be TRBD1 (5 bases). Trimming shortened V by 5 bases and J by 1 base, and 11 bases separated the two germline ends. The CDR3 sequence is 14 residues long. Germline V gene sequence: CDR1 LNHDA, CDR2 SQIVND (reference sequence). CDR3 DNA sequence: TGTGCCAGTAGTGGAGTTCAGGGGAACACTGAAGCTTTCTTT. This codes for CASSGVQGNTEAFF.

This clonotype was observed many times. The chain recombines TRBV5-1 with TRBJ1-5; D call uncertain. This CDR3 spans 15 amino acids. The germline CDR1 and CDR2 sequences are SGHRS and YFSETQ. V shed 3 bases and J shed 6 bases, with 16 bases lying between them. Written as DNA, the CDR3 is TGCGCCAGCAGCTACGAGGGCCTATTCGGTCAGCCCCAGCATTTT. Translation: CASSYEGLFGQPQHF.

This clonotype was picked up many times. The V gene is TRBV27, the J gene TRBJ1-2; a weak D match, TRBD1 (5 bases). V dropped 0 bases and J dropped 0 bases, with 11 bases sitting between them. The CDR3 loop spans 16 amino acids. Germline loops: CDR1 MNHEY, CDR2 SMNVEV (reference sequence). The CDR3 spells CASSLSRQSTNYGYTF. CDR3 DNA: TGTGCCAGCAGTTTATCGAGACAGTCAACTAACTATGGCTACACCTTC.

This clonotype has at least ten counts. An end of the junction does not agree with germline; a read error may underlie this. This chain joins TRBV5-6 and TRBJ2-4; D is possibly TRBD1 (6 bases). Germline CDR1 is SGHDT and CDR2 is YYEEEE. This CDR3 is 12 amino acids long. The CDR3, as DNA: TGTGCCAGCAGCTTGGGTCATAAGGGGGTGAACTTC. Translation: CASSLGHKGVNF.

This chain links TRBV19 with TRBJ1-1, with D possibly TRBD1 on 6 matching bases. The ends were cut back, 9 bases at V and 4 bases at J, with 18 bases in the middle. This CDR3 is 14 amino acids long. The germline CDR1 and CDR2 sequences are LNHDA and SQIVND (reference sequence). The CDR3 protein is CASTEGRGGTEAFF. The CDR3 DNA is TGTGCCAGCACAGAGGGCAGGGGTGGCACTGAAGCTTTCTTT.

This chain links TRBV27 with TRBJ2-3; 9 nucleotides line up with TRBD2. CDR1 and CDR2 (germline): MNHEY, SMNVEV (reference sequence). CDR3 length: 15 residues. The junction had 10 bases not matched to a gene; V was cut back by 7 bases and J by 5 bases. The CDR3, as DNA: TGTGCCAGCACGGGCGGGAGGGCCCTCGGAGATACGCAGTATTTT. The encoded protein is CASTGGRALGDTQYF.

To note about this clonotype: The germline gene is not matched at one end of the junction; a read error may be the cause. This chain joins TRBV7-7 and TRBJ2-7; no firm D call. Germline-derived CDR1 and CDR2 are SSHAT and FNYEAQ (reference sequence). The CDR3 totals 13 residues. DNA for the CDR3: TGTGCTAGCAGCTTCGAGTTTTCCCACGAGCAGTACTTC. Residues: CASSFEFSHEQYF.

The genes are TRBV9 and TRBJ2-7; possibly TRBD1 for D (5 bases). In germline, CDR1 is SGDLS, CDR2 YYNGEE. V was clipped by 3 bases and J by 5 bases, with 18 bases between them. This CDR3 has 15 residues. CDR3 residues: CASSGMTRGVNEQYF. In DNA form, the CDR3 reads TGTGCCAGCAGCGGAATGACAAGGGGTGTAAACGAGCAGTACTTC.

This clonotype was counted many times. The chain links TRBV5-1 to TRBJ2-7, with D tentatively TRBD2 (6 bases). This CDR3 is 11 amino acids long. Trimming took off 3 bases at V and 5 bases at J, with 6 bases between the two ends. Germline CDR1 SGHRS, CDR2 YFSETQ. The DNA of the CDR3 is TGCGCCAGCAGCTGGAGGGACGAGCAGTACTTC. Its protein is CASSWRDEQYF. The full variable domain, its missing parts supplied by reference TRBV5-1 and TRBJ2-7, is KAGVTQTPRYLIKTRGQQVTLSCSPISGHRSVSWYQQTPGQGLQFLFEYFSETQRNKGNFPGRFSGRQFSNSRSEMNVSTLELGDSALYLCASSWRDEQYFGPGTRLTVT.

This rearrangement joins TRBV9 to TRBJ1-3; 8 bases agree with TRBD1. CDR1 and CDR2 (germline): SGDLS, YYNGEE. The CDR3 sequence is 15 residues long. The V segment lost 4 bases and the J segment 0 bases; nucleotides outside the gene matches: 3. The CDR3 reads CASSPGGHSGNTIYF. Here the CDR3 DNA reads TGTGCCAGCAGCCCAGGGGGCCACTCTGGAAACACCATATATTTT.

This clonotype has more than one count but fewer than ten. J is TRBJ2-7 and V is TRBV6-1, with 11 bases identical to TRBD2. CDR1 MNHNS and CDR2 SASEGT come from the germline V gene. The J segment lost 2 bases and the V segment lost 2 bases, leaving 2 bases of the junction unmatched. The CDR3 sequence is 15 residues long. In nucleotides, the CDR3 is TGTGCCAGCAGTGAACGACTAGCGGGACCCTACGAGCAGTACTTC. This codes for CASSERLAGPYEQYF.